This section outlines one T cell receptor (beta chain) sequence together with its context. V was clipped by 0 bases and J by 8 bases, with 12 bases between them. Germline CDR1 reads SGHRS; CDR2 reads YFSETQ. The CDR3 has 14 residues. The authors divided CD4+ cells into CD45RA+ naive and CD45RA-negative memory subsets. The data belong to a study of shared clonotypes between healthy human individuals. Study-wide background: The people who gave samples were a couple of women and a few men aged 18 to 49. Donors had three CD4 naive, three CD4 memory, two CD8 naive and one CD8 memory plate apiece.

Libraries were prepared by immunoSEQ multiplex PCR; TCRdb keeps only in-frame clonotypes and omits some of them. The sample includes millions of clones, around 94% seen only once; the top ten take roughly 0.13%. The receptor comes from a man younger than 35 in good health. Sequencing input: naive CD4+ T cells sorted from blood. Subset given: CD45RA+ positively selected. The chain links TRBV5-1 to TRBJ1-3, with D possibly being TRBD1 (6 bases). The CDR3 protein is CASSLGTEGDTIYF. The CDR3 DNA sequence: TGCGCCAGCAGCTTGGGGACAGAGGGGGACACCATATATTTT.